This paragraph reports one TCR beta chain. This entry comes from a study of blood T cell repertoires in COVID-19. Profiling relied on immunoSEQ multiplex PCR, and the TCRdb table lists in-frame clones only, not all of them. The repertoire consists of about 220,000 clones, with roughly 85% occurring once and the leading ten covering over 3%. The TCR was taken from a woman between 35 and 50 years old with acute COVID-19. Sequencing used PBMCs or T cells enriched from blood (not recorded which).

The CDR3 DNA sequence: TGTGCCAGCAGTTACCCCAGATTTCTAGACAGACAAGTTGAAGCTTTCTTT. It is translated as CASSYPRFLDRQVEAFF. The V call is TRBV6-2 or TRBV6-3, the J call TRBJ1-1; weak D call: TRBD1 (5 bases). This CDR3 region has 17 residues. V lost 2 bases, J lost 7 bases, and 23 bases lay in between. Germline V CDR1 and CDR2: MNHEY, SVGEGT.